This TCR beta chain was captured in a study of vaccination and CD4 T cells after COVID-19. Overall study context: Nasal swab PCR had detected SARS-CoV-2 in convalescent patients, nine mild and one severe. The stimulus for the cells was overlapping spike peptides derived from SARS-CoV-2, HCoV-NL63, HCoV-OC43 and HCoV-229E.

CDR1 is MNHEY, CDR2 SMNVEV, per germline (reference sequence). This CDR3 has 12 amino acids. Trimming at V came to 9 bases and at J to 6 bases, leaving 8 bases not matched to a gene. Specified treatment: roughly 10-day PBMC culture with coronavirus spike peptide pools or control peptides (ViraFEST assay). Every well contained some 2 million PBMCs, which were grown with about 10 IU/ml IL-2 and roughly 10 ug/ml peptide pools. Sequenced with the Oncomine TCR Beta short-read assay was DNA taken from cultured CD4+ T cells. It was from cultured CD4+ T cells that genomic DNA was extracted. TCRdb fed the PCR reads into MiXCR, producing one record per CDR3 protein. The sample consists of 9,500 to 14,000 distinct CDR3 sequences, under 35% of them appearing once. This clonotype appeared a few times. Its antigen is as yet unknown.

This clonotype was obtained from a human donor with COVID-19. The sample was cultured CD4+ T cells from blood. The gene calls are TRBV27 and TRBJ2-7; 7 bases fit TRBD2. The CDR3: CASNVPGGEQYF. CDR3 sequence (DNA): TGTGCCAGTAACGTCCCGGGGGGCGAGCAGTACTTC.